This TCR beta chain emerged from a study of T cells in Graves' hyperthyroidism and ophthalmopathy. General study results and limits: In blood, most of the thyroid clonotypes expanded above 0.001 were also present. Separating ophthalmopathy from stable hyperthyroidism was achieved by a 13 V-J model.

Thyroid ultrasound and orbital computed tomography, with clinical symptoms and serum thyroxine and TRAb, informed diagnoses. In regard to this clonotype: No antigen is known for it. At one end the junction does not follow the germline gene, possibly because of a read error.

CDR1 SNHLY and CDR2 FYNNEI come from the germline V gene. The CDR3 extends over 18 amino acids. Authors of the study amplified TCR beta CDR3 regions from RNA transcripts. When the TCR CDR3 underwent first-round RT-PCR, the HTBI primer set was used. Via MiXCR, TCRdb re-called the multiplex PCR reads, giving one row per CDR3 protein. The table shows fewer than 450,000 distinct CDR3 sequences, with roughly 17% occurring only once. The sequencing sample was made of blood. The rearrangement joins TRBV2 to TRBJ2-1; 10 bases align to TRBD2. The sequence came from a woman aged 30 to 39 with Graves' hyperthyroidism that later progressed to Graves' ophthalmopathy. CDR3 in amino acids: CASSEAHSGRVESGEQCF. CDR3 DNA sequence: TGTGCCAGCAGTGAAGCGCACAGCGGGAGGGTCGAAAGTGGTGAGCAGTGCTTC.